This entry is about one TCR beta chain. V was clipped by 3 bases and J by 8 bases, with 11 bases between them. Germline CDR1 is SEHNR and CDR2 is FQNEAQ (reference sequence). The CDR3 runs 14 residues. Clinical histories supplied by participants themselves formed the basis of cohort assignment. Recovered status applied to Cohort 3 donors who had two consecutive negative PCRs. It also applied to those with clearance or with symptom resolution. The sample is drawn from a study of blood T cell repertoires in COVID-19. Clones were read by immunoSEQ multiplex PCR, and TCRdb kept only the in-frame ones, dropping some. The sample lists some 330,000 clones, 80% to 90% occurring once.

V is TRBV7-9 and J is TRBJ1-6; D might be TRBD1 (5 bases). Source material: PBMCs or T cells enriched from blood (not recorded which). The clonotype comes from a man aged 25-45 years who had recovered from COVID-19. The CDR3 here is CASSFAGQDSPLHF. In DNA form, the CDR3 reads TGTGCCAGCAGCTTTGCAGGGCAGGATTCACCCCTCCACTTT.